The 20 T cell receptor beta chains below all came from one sample that was sequenced in a study of chemoradiotherapy in HPV16-positive cancers. Measured with immunoSEQ multiplex PCR; TCRdb has only the in-frame clones, and not every one. The sample shows some 5,600 clones, roughly 84% of them seen only once. The sequencing used tumor tissue, collected from a patient who underwent chemoradiotherapy. The receptors were sampled from a human donor with HPV-associated anogenital cancer.

The chain joins TRBV10-3 to TRBJ1-5; 7 nucleotides align to TRBD1. From germline, CDR1 is ENHRY and CDR2 SYGVKD. The CDR3 covers 15 residues. V lost 4 bases, J lost 3 bases, and 6 bases stayed unmatched. CDR3 residues: CAISGTGDPNQPQHF. For the CDR3, the DNA is TGTGCCATCAGTGGCACAGGGGACCCCAATCAGCCCCAGCATTTT.

V is TRBV5-4 and J is TRBJ2-3, with 10 bases aligning to TRBD1. Germline assignment: CDR1 SGHNT and CDR2 YYREEE (reference sequence). Trimming at V came to 4 bases and at J to 5 bases, leaving 4 bases not matched to a gene. The CDR3 runs 14 residues. Here the CDR3 reads CASSGRDRGDTQYF. The CDR3 nucleotides read TGTGCCAGCAGCGGCCGGGACAGGGGAGATACGCAGTATTTT.

The J gene is TRBJ2-6, the V gene TRBV7-3; D unresolved. Germline lookup yields CDR1 SGHTA and CDR2 FQGTGA. The CDR3 covers 15 residues. V was cut by 2 bases and J by 2 bases, with 7 bases left in between. The chain's CDR3 is CASSLGGAGANVLTF. The CDR3 DNA follows: TGTGCCAGCAGCTTAGGCGGCGCTGGGGCCAACGTCCTGACTTTC.

Comment on this clone: Sequence at one end of the junction differs from germline and may be a read error. The J gene is TRBJ2-7, the V gene TRBV11-1, with D perhaps TRBD2 (6 bases). CDR3 length: 14 amino acids. Germline V CDR1 and CDR2: SGHAT, FQDESV (reference sequence). In nucleotides, the CDR3 is TGTGCCAGCAGCTTTTCGGGGACTTCCTACAAGCAGTACTTC. Translating it yields CASSFSGTSYKQYF.

The chain carries TRBV28 and TRBJ2-1; perhaps D is TRBD1 or TRBD2 (5 bases each). This CDR3 has 14 amino acids. Trimming took 7 bases from V and 9 from J, leaving 19 bases between them. CDR1 and CDR2 from the germline V gene are MDHEN and SYDVKM. The CDR3 DNA follows: TGTGCCAGCACGCAAGACCTAAATGGGGGTGAGCAGTTCTTC. This encodes CASTQDLNGGEQFF.

The V and J genes are TRBV11-1 and TRBJ2-5; D possibly matches TRBD1 or TRBD2 (5 bases each). Germline lookup yields CDR1 SGHAT and CDR2 FQDESV (reference sequence). The V gene lost 5 bases and the J gene lost 0 bases, with 16 bases spanning the gap. The length of the CDR3 is 16 residues. CDR3 amino acids: CASSPPGPSYQETQYF. The CDR3 coding sequence is TGTGCCAGCAGCCCCCCGGGACCTTCCTACCAAGAGACCCAGTACTTC.

The chain uses TRBV15 and TRBJ2-7, with D hard to call. This CDR3 is built from 14 residues. The V gene lost 8 bases and the J gene lost 7 bases, with 21 bases spanning the gap. From germline, CDR1 is LNHNV and CDR2 YYDKDF (reference sequence). This CDR3 is CATSLRATQREQYF. CDR3 coding DNA: TGTGCCACCTCCTTACGGGCCACTCAGAGGGAGCAGTACTTC.

The chain employs TRBV6-6 and TRBJ2-7; 10 bases are shared with TRBD1. There are 15 residues in the CDR3. From germline, CDR1 is MNHNY and CDR2 SVGAGI (reference sequence). J gave up 2 bases and V 7 bases, and 8 bases lay outside the gene matches. The CDR3 DNA sequence: TGTGCCAGCACCACTTCCGACAGGGGGCCCTACGAGCAGTACTTC. Its translation: CASTTSDRGPYEQYF.

This clone turned up a few times. The chain couples TRBV10-3 to TRBJ2-1, with 15 bases that match TRBD2. J gave up 7 bases and V 0 bases, and 7 bases lay outside the gene matches. CDR1 is ENHRY and CDR2 is SYGVKD in the germline V gene. This CDR3 has 18 residues. This chain's CDR3 is CAISESRKGLAGGNEQFF. The CDR3 region has the DNA TGTGCCATCAGTGAGTCGAGAAAGGGACTAGCGGGGGGAAATGAGCAGTTCTTC.

The chain links TRBV11-3 to TRBJ2-3; 10 bases are shared with TRBD2. The germline V gene encodes CDR1 SGHNT and CDR2 YENEEA. Trimming cost V 5 bases and J 3 bases; bases outside gene matches: 14. This CDR3 has 18 amino acids. The CDR3 here is CASSTSVSGGSGTDTQYF. DNA of the CDR3: TGTGCCAGCAGCACCAGTGTTAGCGGGGGGAGTGGTACAGATACGCAGTATTTT.

The V and J genes are TRBV5-6 and TRBJ2-7; unclear D gene. The length of the CDR3 is 11 residues. Germline V gives CDR1 SGHDT, CDR2 YYEEEE. Trimming cost V 2 bases and J 6 bases, with 6 bases left between them. CDR3 sequence: CASSLQSEQYF. CDR3 DNA: TGTGCCAGCAGCTTACAGAGCGAGCAGTACTTC.

The rearrangement uses TRBV5-1 and TRBJ1-1; D not resolved. Germline V gene data show CDR1 as SGHRS and CDR2 as YFSETQ. This CDR3 has 13 amino acids. V was pared by 3 bases and J by 8 bases, with 14 bases between. The CDR3 DNA is TGCGCCAGCAGCTCCCTTCGGGCGTCGGAAGCTTTCTTT. Protein product: CASSSLRASEAFF.

The chain has TRBV29-1 and TRBJ1-2; TRBD1 agrees at 7 bases. The germline gives CDR1 SQVTM, CDR2 ANQGSEA. The junction had 13 bases not matched to a gene; V was cut back by 7 bases and J by 8 bases. The CDR3 sequence is 13 residues long. The CDR3 loop reads CSATPQDRRGYTF. Here the CDR3 DNA reads TGCAGCGCTACCCCGCAGGACAGGCGCGGCTACACCTTC.

V is TRBV25-1 and J is TRBJ1-2, with D tentatively TRBD1 (6 bases). Germline lookup yields CDR1 MGHDK and CDR2 SYGVNS. CDR3 length: 14 residues. The ends were cut back, 8 bases at V and 4 bases at J, with 17 bases in the middle. The CDR3 DNA is TGTGCCAGCTCCCAAGGGGGACGGTTCTATGGCTACACCTTC. Protein product: CASSQGGRFYGYTF.

The chain carries TRBV6-5 and TRBJ2-2; D may correspond to TRBD1 or TRBD2 (5 bases each). The CDR3 consists of 16 residues. CDR1 is MNHEY and CDR2 is SVGAGI in the germline V gene. Deletions cut 4 bases from V and 1 base from J, with 13 bases between. CDR3 nucleotide sequence: TGTGCCAGCAGTTTCCCCCGGGGCAGGAACACCGGGGAGCTGTTTTTT. Amino acids: CASSFPRGRNTGELFF.

The V gene is TRBV28, the J gene TRBJ1-4; no definite D call. V was cut by 2 bases and J by 0 bases, with 7 bases left in between. This CDR3 comprises 15 residues. Germline-derived CDR1 and CDR2 are MDHEN and SYDVKM. DNA of the CDR3: TGTGCCAGCAGTTTACCTTCAACAACTAATGAAAAACTGTTTTTT. This translates into CASSLPSTTNEKLFF.

This clone came up a few times. The genes are TRBV6-1 and TRBJ2-2; a weak D match, TRBD1 (7 bases). Trimming shortened V by 1 base and J by 4 bases, and 13 bases separated the two germline ends. The germline V gene has CDR1 MNHNS and CDR2 SASEGT. The CDR3 is 16 residues long. Written as DNA, the CDR3 is TGTGCCAGCAGTGAAGGGGGGGACAGAGCCACCGGGGAGCTGTTTTTT. Translation: CASSEGGDRATGELFF.

The chain joins TRBV18 to TRBJ1-5; D perhaps matches TRBD1 (6 bases). Germline V gene sequence: CDR1 KGHSH, CDR2 LQKENI. Deletions cut 3 bases from V and 5 bases from J, with 14 bases between. This CDR3 spans 15 amino acids. The CDR3 reads CASSPSAAGDQPQHF. CDR3 coding DNA: TGTGCCAGCTCACCGTCTGCGGCAGGGGATCAGCCCCAGCATTTT.

This chain uses TRBV25-1 with TRBJ1-4; D is possibly TRBD1 (5 bases). Germline V lookup: CDR1 MGHDK, CDR2 SYGVNS. V gave up 3 bases and J gave up 3 bases, with 8 bases separating them. This CDR3 is 14 amino acids long. CDR3 loop: CASSEGTPNEKLFF. The DNA of the CDR3 is TGTGCCAGCAGTGAGGGGACCCCTAATGAAAAACTGTTTTTT. Full variable domain (outside the CDR3, taken from reference TRBV25-1 and TRBJ1-4): EADIYQTPRYLVIGTGKKITLECSQTMGHDKMYWYQQDPGMELHLIHYSYGVNSTEKGDLSSESTVSRIRTEHFPLTLESARPSHTSQYLCASSEGTPNEKLFFGSGTQLSVL.

This chain connects TRBV5-6 to TRBJ2-1, with D possibly being TRBD1 or TRBD2 (6 bases each). Looked up from germline, CDR1 is SGHDT and CDR2 is YYEEEE. The CDR3 runs 14 residues. The V end lost 0 bases, the J end lost 8 bases, and 12 bases lay between the germline ends. CDR3 amino acids: CASSLGGAPHEQFF. For the CDR3, the DNA is TGTGCCAGCAGCTTGGGGGGGGCCCCCCATGAGCAGTTCTTC.